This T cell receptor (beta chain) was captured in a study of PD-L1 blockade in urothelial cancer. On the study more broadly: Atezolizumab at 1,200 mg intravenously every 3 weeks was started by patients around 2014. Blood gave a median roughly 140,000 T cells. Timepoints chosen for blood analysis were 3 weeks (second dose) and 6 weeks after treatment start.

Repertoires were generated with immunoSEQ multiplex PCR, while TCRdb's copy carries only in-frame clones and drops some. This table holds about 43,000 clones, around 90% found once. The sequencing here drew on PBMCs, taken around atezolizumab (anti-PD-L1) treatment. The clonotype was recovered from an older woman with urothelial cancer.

The CDR3 DNA reads as TGTGCCAGCAGCCAACTCGGACACGCCTATGGCTACACCTTC. It is translated as CASSQLGHAYGYTF. The genes are TRBV6-5 and TRBJ1-2, with TRBD1 as a possible D gene (5 bases). The CDR3 is made up of 14 amino acids. Trimming pared 6 bases from V and 4 bases from J, leaving 15 bases between. Germline V gene sequence: CDR1 MNHEY, CDR2 SVGAGI.